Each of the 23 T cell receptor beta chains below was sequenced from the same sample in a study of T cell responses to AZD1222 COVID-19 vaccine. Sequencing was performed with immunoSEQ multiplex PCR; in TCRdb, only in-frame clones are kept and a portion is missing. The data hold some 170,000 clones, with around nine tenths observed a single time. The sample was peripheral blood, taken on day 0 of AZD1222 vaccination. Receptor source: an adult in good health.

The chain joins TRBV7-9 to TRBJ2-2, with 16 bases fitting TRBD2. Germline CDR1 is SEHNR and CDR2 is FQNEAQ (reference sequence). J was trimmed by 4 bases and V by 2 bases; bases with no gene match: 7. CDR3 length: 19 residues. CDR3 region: CASSLPGLAGGPRTGELFF. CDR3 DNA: TGTGCCAGCAGCTTACCGGGACTAGCGGGAGGGCCTCGCACCGGGGAGCTGTTTTTT.

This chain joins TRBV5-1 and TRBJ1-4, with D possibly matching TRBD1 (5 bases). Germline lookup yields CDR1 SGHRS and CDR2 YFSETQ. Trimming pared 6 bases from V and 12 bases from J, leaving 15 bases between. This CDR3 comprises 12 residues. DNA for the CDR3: TGCGCCAGCAAATTAGTCGGGGGTCAACTGTTTTTT. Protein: CASKLVGGQLFF.

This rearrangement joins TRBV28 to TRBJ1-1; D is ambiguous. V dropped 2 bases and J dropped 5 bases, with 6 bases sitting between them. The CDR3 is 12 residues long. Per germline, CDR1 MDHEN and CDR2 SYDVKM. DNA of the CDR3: TGTGCCAGCAGTTTAGTGGGGACTGAAGCTTTCTTT. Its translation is CASSLVGTEAFF.

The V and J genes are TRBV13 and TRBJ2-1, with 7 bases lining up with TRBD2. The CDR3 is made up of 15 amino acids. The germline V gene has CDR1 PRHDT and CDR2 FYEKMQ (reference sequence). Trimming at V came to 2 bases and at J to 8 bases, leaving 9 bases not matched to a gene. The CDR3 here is CASSLNGGGPDEQFF. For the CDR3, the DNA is TGTGCCAGCAGCTTAAACGGGGGAGGGCCGGATGAGCAGTTCTTC.

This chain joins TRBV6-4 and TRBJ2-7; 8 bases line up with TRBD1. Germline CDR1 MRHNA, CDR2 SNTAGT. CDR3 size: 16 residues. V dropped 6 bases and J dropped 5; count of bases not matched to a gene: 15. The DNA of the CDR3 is TGTGCCAGCAGCCCCCGGCCCGGACAGGGTTTCGACGAGCAGTACTTC. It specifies CASSPRPGQGFDEQYF.

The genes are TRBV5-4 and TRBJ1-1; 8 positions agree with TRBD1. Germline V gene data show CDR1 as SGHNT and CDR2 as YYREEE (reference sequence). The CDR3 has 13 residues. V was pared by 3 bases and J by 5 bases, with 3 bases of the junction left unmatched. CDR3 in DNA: TGTGCCAGCAGCTCACAGGGGGGGACTGAAGCTTTCTTT. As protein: CASSSQGGTEAFF.

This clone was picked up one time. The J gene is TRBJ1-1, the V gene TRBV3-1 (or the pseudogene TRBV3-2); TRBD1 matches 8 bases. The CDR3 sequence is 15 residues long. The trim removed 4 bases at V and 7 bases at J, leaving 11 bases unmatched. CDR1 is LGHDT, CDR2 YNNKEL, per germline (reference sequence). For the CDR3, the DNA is TGTGCCAGCAGCCTGACAGGGGCCCCGAGGGGTGAAGCTTTCTTT. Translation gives CASSLTGAPRGEAFF.

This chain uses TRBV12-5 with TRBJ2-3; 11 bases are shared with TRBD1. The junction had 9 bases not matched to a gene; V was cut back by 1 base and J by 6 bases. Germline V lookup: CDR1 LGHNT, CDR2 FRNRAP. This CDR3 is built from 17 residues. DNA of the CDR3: TGTGCTAGTGGTTTGGGTGCCCGGACAGGGGGCAGCGATACGCAGTATTTT. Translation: CASGLGARTGGSDTQYF.

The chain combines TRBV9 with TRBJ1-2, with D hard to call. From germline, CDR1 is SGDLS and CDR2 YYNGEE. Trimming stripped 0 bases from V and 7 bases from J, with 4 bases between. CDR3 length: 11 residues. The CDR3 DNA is TGTGCCAGCAGCGTAGAGGGTGGCTACACCTTC. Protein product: CASSVEGGYTF.

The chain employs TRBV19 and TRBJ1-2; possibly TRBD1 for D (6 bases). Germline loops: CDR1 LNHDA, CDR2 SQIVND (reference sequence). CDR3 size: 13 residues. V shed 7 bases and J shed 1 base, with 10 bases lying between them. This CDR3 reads CASTGDINYGYTF. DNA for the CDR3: TGTGCCAGTACAGGGGACATTAACTATGGCTACACCTTC.

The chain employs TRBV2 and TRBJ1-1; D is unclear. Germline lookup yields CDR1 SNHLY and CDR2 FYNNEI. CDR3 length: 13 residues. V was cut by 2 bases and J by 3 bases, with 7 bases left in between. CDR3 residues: CASSELGYTEAFF. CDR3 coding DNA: TGTGCCAGCAGTGAATTGGGGTACACTGAAGCTTTCTTT.

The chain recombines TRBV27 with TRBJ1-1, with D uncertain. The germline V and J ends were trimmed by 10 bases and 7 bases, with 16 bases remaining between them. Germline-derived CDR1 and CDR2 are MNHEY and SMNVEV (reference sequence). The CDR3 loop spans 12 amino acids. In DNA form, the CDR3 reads TGTGCCACCTCTTCAATAGGTGGTGAAGCTTTCTTT. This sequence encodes CATSSIGGEAFF.

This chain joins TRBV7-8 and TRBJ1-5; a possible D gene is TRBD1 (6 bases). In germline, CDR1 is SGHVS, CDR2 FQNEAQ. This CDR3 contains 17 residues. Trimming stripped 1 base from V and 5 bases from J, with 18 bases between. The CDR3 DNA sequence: TGTGCCAGCAGCTTAGTTAGGCGTCAGGGGAACGATCAGCCCCAGCATTTT. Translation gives CASSLVRRQGNDQPQHF. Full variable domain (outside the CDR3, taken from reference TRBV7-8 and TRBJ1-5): GAGVSQSPRYKVAKRGQDVALRCDPISGHVSLFWYQQALGQGPEFLTYFQNEAQLDKSGLPSDRFFAERPEGSVSTLKIQRTQQEDSAVYLCASSLVRRQGNDQPQHFGDGTRLSIL.

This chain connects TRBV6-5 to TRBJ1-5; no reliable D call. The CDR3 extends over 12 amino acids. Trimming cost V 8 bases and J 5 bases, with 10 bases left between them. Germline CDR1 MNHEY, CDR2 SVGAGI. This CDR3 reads CASGYRDQPQHF. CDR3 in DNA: TGTGCCAGCGGATATAGAGATCAGCCCCAGCATTTT.

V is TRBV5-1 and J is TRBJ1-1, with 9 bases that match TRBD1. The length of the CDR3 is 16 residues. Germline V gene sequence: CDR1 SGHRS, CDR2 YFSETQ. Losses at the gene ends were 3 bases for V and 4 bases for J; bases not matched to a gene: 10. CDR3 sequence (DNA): TGCGCCAGCAGCTCCGAACAGGGGGCTGGGGGCACTGAAGCTTTCTTT. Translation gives CASSSEQGAGGTEAFF.

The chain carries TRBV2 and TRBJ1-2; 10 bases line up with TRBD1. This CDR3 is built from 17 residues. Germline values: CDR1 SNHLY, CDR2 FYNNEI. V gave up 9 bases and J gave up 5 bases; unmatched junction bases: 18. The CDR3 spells CASFPGTGATVGYGYTF. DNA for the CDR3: TGTGCCAGTTTCCCCGGGACAGGGGCGACAGTAGGGTATGGCTACACCTTC.

Written as DNA, the CDR3 is TGCGCCAGCAGCCAAGCCGGGTTCGACACTGAAGCTTTCTTT. Translation gives CASSQAGFDTEAFF. V gene TRBV4-1 combines with J gene TRBJ1-1, with D hard to call. This CDR3 spans 14 amino acids. Germline V gives CDR1 MGHRA, CDR2 YSYEKL. V lost 1 base to trimming and J lost 3 bases, with 9 bases between them.

CDR3 bases: TGTGCCAGCTCACCGACGACGTGGGGACCTGGCTACACCTTC. Protein product: CASSPTTWGPGYTF. The chain has TRBV18 and TRBJ1-2, with TRBD1 as a possible D gene (5 bases). The CDR3 has 14 amino acids. Trimming left V 3 bases short and J 7 bases short, with 15 bases between. From germline, CDR1 is KGHSH and CDR2 LQKENI. The full variable domain, rest sourced from reference TRBV18 and TRBJ1-2, is NAGVMQNPRHLVRRRGQEARLRCSPMKGHSHVYWYRQLPEEGLKFMVYLQKENIIDESGMPKERFSAEFPKEGPSILRIQQVVRGDSAAYFCASSPTTWGPGYTFGSGTRLTVV.

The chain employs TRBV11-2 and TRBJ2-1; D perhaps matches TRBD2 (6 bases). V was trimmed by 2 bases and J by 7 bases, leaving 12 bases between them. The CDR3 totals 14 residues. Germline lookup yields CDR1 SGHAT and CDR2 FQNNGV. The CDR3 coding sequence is TGTGCCAGCAGCTTAACCCTGGCGGGGAATGAGCAGTTCTTC. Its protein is CASSLTLAGNEQFF. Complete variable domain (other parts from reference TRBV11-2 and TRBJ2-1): EAGVAQSPRYKIIEKRQSVAFWCNPISGHATLYWYQQILGQGPKLLIQFQNNGVVDDSQLPKDRFSAERLKGVDSTLKIQPAKLEDSAVYLCASSLTLAGNEQFFGPGTRLTVL.

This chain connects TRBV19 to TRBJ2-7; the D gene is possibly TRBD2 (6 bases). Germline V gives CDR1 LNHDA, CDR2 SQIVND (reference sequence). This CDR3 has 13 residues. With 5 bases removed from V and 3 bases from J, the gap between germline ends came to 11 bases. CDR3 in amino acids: CASSAGLHYEQYF. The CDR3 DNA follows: TGTGCCAGTAGTGCGGGACTCCACTACGAGCAGTACTTC.

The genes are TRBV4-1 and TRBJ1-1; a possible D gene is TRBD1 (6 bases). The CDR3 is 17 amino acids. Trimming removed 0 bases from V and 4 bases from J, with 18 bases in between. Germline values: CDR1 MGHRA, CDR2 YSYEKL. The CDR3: CASSQDRGTLIGTEAFF. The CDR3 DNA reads TGCGCCAGCAGCCAAGATAGGGGGACACTGATAGGCACTGAAGCTTTCTTT.

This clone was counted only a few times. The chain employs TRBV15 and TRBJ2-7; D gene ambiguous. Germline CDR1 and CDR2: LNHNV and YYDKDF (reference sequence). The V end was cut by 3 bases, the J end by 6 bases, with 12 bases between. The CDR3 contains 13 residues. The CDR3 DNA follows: TGTGCCACCAGCAGTGACGTAGTGGGCGAGCAGTACTTC. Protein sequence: CATSSDVVGEQYF.

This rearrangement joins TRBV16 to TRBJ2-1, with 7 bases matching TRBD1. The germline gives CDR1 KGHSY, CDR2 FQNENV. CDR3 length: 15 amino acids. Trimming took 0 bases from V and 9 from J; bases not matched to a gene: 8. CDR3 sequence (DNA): TGTGCCAGCAGCCAATCTTTAGGGGGCCCCTCTGAGCAGTTCTTC. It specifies CASSQSLGGPSEQFF.